The 25 T cell receptor beta chains presented below share a single source sample, sequenced in a study of control samples from healthy donors and cancer patients. Clones were read by immunoSEQ multiplex PCR, and TCRdb kept only the in-frame ones, dropping some. The sample lists approximately 150,000 clones; roughly 95% were seen once. The specimen sequenced was blood. These receptors all stem from a woman in her twenties or thirties in good health.

CDR3 coding DNA: TGTGCCAGTAGTACACGGGAGGGCCAGGTCGCCGGGGCCAACGTCCTGACTTTC. This gives the protein CASSTREGQVAGANVLTF. V usage is TRBV19 and J usage is TRBJ2-6; 8 positions agree with TRBD2. CDR3 length: 18 amino acids. Per the germline V gene, CDR1 is LNHDA and CDR2 is SQIVND (reference sequence). The junction had 12 bases not matched to a gene; V was cut back by 4 bases and J by 4 bases. The full variable domain, completed using reference TRBV19 and TRBJ2-6, is DGGITQSPKYLFRKEGQNVTLSCEQNLNHDAMYWYRQDPGQGLRLIYYSQIVNDFQKGDIAEGYSVSREKKESFPLTVTSAQKNPTAFYLCASSTREGQVAGANVLTFGAGSRLTVL.

The chain combines TRBV24-1 with TRBJ1-5; D is unclear. The V gene lost 5 bases and the J gene lost 7 bases, with 17 bases spanning the gap. CDR1 KGHDR and CDR2 SFDVKD come from the germline V gene. The CDR3 has 15 amino acids. The chain's CDR3 is CATSASGGLRQPQHF. CDR3 DNA sequence: TGTGCCACCAGTGCTAGTGGAGGGCTACGGCAGCCCCAGCATTTT.

The chain has TRBV18 and TRBJ2-5; 9 bases are a match to TRBD2. V dropped 4 bases and J dropped 5; count of bases not matched to a gene: 23. Germline V gene lookup returns CDR1 KGHSH and CDR2 LQKENI. This CDR3 comprises 20 residues. This chain's CDR3 is CASSRSLIAGAHGLEETQYF. The CDR3 DNA reads as TGTGCCAGCTCACGAAGTTTAATAGCGGGAGCGCACGGCTTGGAGGAGACCCAGTACTTC.

The chain carries TRBV25-1 and TRBJ2-7, with D perhaps given as TRBD1 or TRBD2 (6 bases each). Germline V gives CDR1 MGHDK, CDR2 SYGVNS. The V end lost 8 bases, the J end lost 4 bases, and 15 bases lay between the germline ends. This CDR3 has 13 amino acids. Here the CDR3 reads CASRWGAGYEQYF. CDR3 DNA sequence: TGTGCCAGCCGGTGGGGGGCAGGGTACGAGCAGTACTTC.

The chain is built from TRBV6-5 and TRBJ2-3, with 8 bases lining up with TRBD1. This CDR3 is 12 amino acids long. J lost 11 bases, V lost 5 bases, and 6 bases had no gene match. Germline V gene sequence: CDR1 MNHEY, CDR2 SVGAGI. CDR3 sequence (DNA): TGTGCCAGCAGTACCGGACAGGGAAAGCAGTATTTT. Its protein product is CASSTGQGKQYF.

V usage is TRBV19 and J usage is TRBJ2-3; 7 bases align to TRBD1. Germline V gene lookup returns CDR1 LNHDA and CDR2 SQIVND (reference sequence). The CDR3 loop spans 14 amino acids. Trimming at V came to 6 bases and at J to 6 bases, leaving 9 bases not matched to a gene. The CDR3 sequence is CASRPRQGWDTQYF. Here the CDR3 DNA reads TGTGCCAGTAGACCCCGACAGGGATGGGATACGCAGTATTTT.

CDR3 in amino acids: CASSLNGDSNEQFF. CDR3 in DNA: TGTGCCAGCAGCTTAAATGGGGATTCCAATGAGCAGTTCTTC. The chain joins TRBV7-3 to TRBJ2-1; D unresolved. The germline CDR1 and CDR2 sequences are SGHTA and FQGTGA. The CDR3 runs 14 residues. Trimming left V 1 base short and J 6 bases short, with 10 bases between.

The chain has TRBV6-6 and TRBJ1-3; 8 bases agree with TRBD1. V lost 10 bases, J lost 0 bases, and 2 bases stayed unmatched. The CDR3 length is 13 residues. The germline CDR1 and CDR2 sequences are MNHNY and SVGAGI (reference sequence). CDR3 protein: CATGTGSGNTIYF. DNA for the CDR3: TGTGCCACCGGGACAGGCTCTGGAAACACCATATATTTT.

Worth noting for this clone: A read error may produce the germline difference seen at one junction end. CDR3 DNA: TGTGTCAGCAGCCTAGCGAGGACTGGGGCCAACGTCCTGACTTTC. Translation: CVSSLARTGANVLTF. This rearrangement joins TRBV11-2 to TRBJ2-6, with a tentative D call TRBD2 (6 bases). Germline CDR1 SGHAT, CDR2 FQNNGV. The CDR3 extends over 15 amino acids.

This chain uses TRBV29-1 with TRBJ2-5; 10 positions match TRBD2. This CDR3 comprises 16 residues. Germline CDR1 and CDR2: SQVTM and ANQGSEA. J gave up 3 bases and V 4 bases, and 11 bases lay outside the gene matches. The CDR3 DNA reads TGCAGCGTTGGCGAGGGGGTAGCGGGAGGCGAAGAGACCCAGTACTTC. Encoded protein: CSVGEGVAGGEETQYF.

This clone showed up just once. The chain carries TRBV11-2 and TRBJ2-5; D is unclear. Per germline, CDR1 SGHAT and CDR2 FQNNGV. The CDR3 totals 13 residues. Between the trimmed V and J ends, which lost 2 bases and 5 bases, there was a span of 9 bases. The CDR3 region is CASSLTPRETQYF. In DNA, the CDR3 is TGTGCCAGCAGCTTAACCCCCCGGGAGACCCAGTACTTC.

The rearrangement joins TRBV2 to TRBJ1-1; D gene ambiguous. The CDR3 extends over 11 amino acids. The germline V gene encodes CDR1 SNHLY and CDR2 FYNNEI. With 2 bases removed from V and 6 bases from J, the gap between germline ends came to 4 bases. In nucleotides, the CDR3 is TGTGCCAGCAGTGAAAAGCCTGAAGCTTTCTTT. Amino acids: CASSEKPEAFF.

The chain recombines TRBV27 with TRBJ2-7, with 12 bases identical to TRBD2. Germline V gives CDR1 MNHEY, CDR2 SMNVEV (reference sequence). The V gene end was trimmed by 6 bases and the J gene end by 4 bases; junction bases not matched to a gene: 4. The CDR3 sequence is 14 residues long. In DNA, the CDR3 is TGTGCCAGCAGACTAGCGGGAGGAAGTTACGAGCAGTACTTC. Translating it yields CASRLAGGSYEQYF.

The genes are TRBV18 and TRBJ2-1, with D uncertain. This CDR3 has 15 amino acids. Trimming took off 3 bases at V and 0 bases at J, with 9 bases between the two ends. The germline V gene has CDR1 KGHSH and CDR2 LQKENI. CDR3 region: CASSPASFSYNEQFF. CDR3 bases: TGTGCCAGCTCACCCGCTAGTTTCTCCTACAATGAGCAGTTCTTC.

The chain joins TRBV14 to TRBJ2-7; maybe TRBD1 (6 bases). CDR1 is SGHDN and CDR2 is FVKESK in the germline V gene. The length of the CDR3 is 15 residues. Trimming removed 4 bases from V and 5 bases from J, with 18 bases in between. DNA for the CDR3: TGTGCCAGCAGCCTGTCCGGGACACTCGTTAACGAGCAGTACTTC. Its translation: CASSLSGTLVNEQYF.

This clone was seen just once. The genes are TRBV6-5 and TRBJ2-7; D tentatively fits TRBD1 or TRBD2 (5 bases each). CDR1 and CDR2 from the germline V gene are MNHEY and SVGAGI. V lost 2 bases and J 4 bases, leaving 15 bases between the germline ends. This CDR3 spans 15 amino acids. CDR3 bases: TGTGCCAGCAGTTACACTACAGAGGGACGGTACGAGCAGTACTTC. Translation gives CASSYTTEGRYEQYF.

V and J are TRBV7-3 and TRBJ1-2, with TRBD1 matching 10 bases. Germline-derived CDR1 and CDR2 are SGHTA and FQGTGA. The CDR3 has 17 amino acids. With V trimmed by 5 bases and J by 4 bases, 13 bases remained unmatched. CDR3 in amino acids: CASSATGTGAGIYGYTF. As DNA, the CDR3 is TGTGCCAGCAGCGCAACCGGGACAGGGGCTGGGATCTATGGCTACACCTTC.

The CDR3 here is CASSLRETAIVDGYTF. For the CDR3, the DNA is TGTGCCAGCAGCTTACGGGAGACAGCAATCGTGGATGGCTACACCTTC. V gene TRBV7-8 combines with J gene TRBJ1-2; a weak D match, TRBD1 (5 bases). This CDR3 region has 16 residues. Germline CDR1 and CDR2: SGHVS and FQNEAQ. The V and J ends lost 2 bases and 6 bases respectively, with 19 bases between them.

The V and J genes are TRBV25-1 and TRBJ2-3; TRBD2 agrees at 9 bases. Per germline, CDR1 MGHDK and CDR2 SYGVNS. Unmatched junction bases numbered 9, after V lost 8 bases and J lost 3 bases. This CDR3 has 15 residues. The CDR3 is CASGGGAVGTDTQYF. CDR3 nucleotide sequence: TGTGCCAGCGGCGGGGGGGCCGTAGGTACAGATACGCAGTATTTT.

The chain links TRBV7-6 to TRBJ1-6; possibly TRBD1 for D (6 bases). CDR1 SGHVS and CDR2 FNYEAQ come from the germline V gene. The CDR3 covers 18 residues. Trimming stripped 5 bases from V and 0 bases from J, with 17 bases between. The CDR3: CASSPGAGESSYNSPLHF. CDR3 DNA sequence: TGTGCCAGCAGCCCGGGGGCAGGTGAAAGCTCCTATAATTCACCCCTCCACTTT.

This clone was picked up one time. This chain connects TRBV7-9 to TRBJ2-1; D is unclear. V lost 5 bases and J lost 0, with 8 bases in between. The CDR3 totals 14 residues. Germline assignment: CDR1 SEHNR and CDR2 FQNEAQ (reference sequence). CDR3 in DNA: TGTGCCAGCAGCCCCTCCGGCTCCTACAATGAGCAGTTCTTC. Its translation: CASSPSGSYNEQFF.

Concerning this clone itself: The sample holds other DNA sequences that translate to the same CDR3. V is TRBV11-1 and J is TRBJ2-5; D is possibly TRBD1 (6 bases). The V and J ends lost 0 bases and 2 bases respectively, with 10 bases between them. The CDR3 covers 15 residues. Germline V lookup: CDR1 SGHAT, CDR2 FQDESV (reference sequence). In nucleotides, the CDR3 is TGTGCCAGCAGCTTAGCCCCCAGGGGTCAAGAGACCCAGTACTTC. Translated: CASSLAPRGQETQYF.

The V and J genes are TRBV20-1 and TRBJ1-5; unclear D gene. Trimming removed 3 bases from V and 7 bases from J, with 7 bases in between. The CDR3 sequence is 11 residues long. Germline V gene lookup returns CDR1 DFQATT and CDR2 SNEGSKA (reference sequence). The CDR3 DNA is TGCAGTGCTAGTGCCGGACAGCCCCAGCATTTT. It yields the protein CSASAGQPQHF.

CDR3 protein: CASSDSAGTDTQYF. CDR3 coding DNA: TGTGCCAGCAGTGACTCAGCGGGGACAGATACGCAGTATTTT. The chain combines TRBV6-4 with TRBJ2-3; 7 bases are shared with TRBD2. Trimming at V came to 0 bases and at J to 3 bases, leaving 0 bases not matched to a gene. The CDR3 totals 14 residues. Germline lookup yields CDR1 MRHNA and CDR2 SNTAGT.

The chain links TRBV11-2 to TRBJ2-5; D possibly uses TRBD1 or TRBD2 (5 bases each). The CDR3 runs 15 residues. The V and J ends lost 4 bases and 1 base respectively, with 13 bases between them. Germline CDR1 and CDR2: SGHAT and FQNNGV. DNA of the CDR3: TGTGCCAGCAGCTATGGGGTTGGGGGCCAAGAGACCCAGTACTTC. It specifies CASSYGVGGQETQYF.